This TCR beta chain is from a study of human T cells and chemical hapten exposure. On the study more broadly: In the roughly 25-week study, patients were dosed weekly with diphenylcyclopropenone on the scalp throughout. Patients, largely female, had alopecia areata, totalis or universalis.

There are a few counts of this clonotype. Germline V gene data show CDR1 as KGHSH and CDR2 as LQKENI. CDR3 length: 14 amino acids. The V and J ends lost 2 bases and 3 bases, in that order; junction bases with no gene match: 1. The time point: patch test 3, about 24 weeks after DPC sensitization. The treatment denotes: therapeutic diphenylcyclopropenone sensitization with weekly scalp DPC. TCRdb reanalysed the RACE reads using MiXCR and keeps one entry per CDR3 protein. This table has roughly 100,000 distinct CDR3 sequences, less than 40% appearing once. The origin of this receptor is a man aged 35 to 55 with alopecia areata. Some clones in this sample may be carry-over from other donors' samples. The specimen was whole blood, collected in connection with sensitization to the hapten diphenylcyclopropenone (DPC). The chain recombines TRBV18 with TRBJ2-7; 10 positions agree with TRBD2. The CDR3 sequence: CASSPRTSGYEQYV. The CDR3 nucleotides are TGTGCCAGCTCACCAAGGACTAGCGGCTACGAGCAGTACGTC.